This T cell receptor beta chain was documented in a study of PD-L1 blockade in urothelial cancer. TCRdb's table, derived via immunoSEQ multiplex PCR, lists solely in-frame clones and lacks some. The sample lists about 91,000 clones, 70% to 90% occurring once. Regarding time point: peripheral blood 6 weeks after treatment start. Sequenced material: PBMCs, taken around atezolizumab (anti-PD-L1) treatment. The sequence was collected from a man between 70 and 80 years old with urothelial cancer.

The chain's CDR3 is CSVGSRGPGGYTF. The CDR3 DNA reads TGCAGCGTTGGCAGCAGGGGGCCGGGTGGCTACACCTTC. V is TRBV29-1 and J is TRBJ1-2, with 8 positions matching TRBD1. The V and J ends lost 4 bases and 7 bases, in that order; junction bases with no gene match: 8. The CDR3 has 13 amino acids. CDR1 SQVTM and CDR2 ANQGSEA come from the germline V gene. The full variable domain, completed using reference TRBV29-1 and TRBJ1-2, is SAVISQKPSRDICQRGTSLTIQCQVDSQVTMMFWYRQQPGQSLTLIATANQGSEATYESGFVIDKFPISRPNLTFSTLTVSNMSPEDSSIYLCSVGSRGPGGYTFGSGTRLTVV.